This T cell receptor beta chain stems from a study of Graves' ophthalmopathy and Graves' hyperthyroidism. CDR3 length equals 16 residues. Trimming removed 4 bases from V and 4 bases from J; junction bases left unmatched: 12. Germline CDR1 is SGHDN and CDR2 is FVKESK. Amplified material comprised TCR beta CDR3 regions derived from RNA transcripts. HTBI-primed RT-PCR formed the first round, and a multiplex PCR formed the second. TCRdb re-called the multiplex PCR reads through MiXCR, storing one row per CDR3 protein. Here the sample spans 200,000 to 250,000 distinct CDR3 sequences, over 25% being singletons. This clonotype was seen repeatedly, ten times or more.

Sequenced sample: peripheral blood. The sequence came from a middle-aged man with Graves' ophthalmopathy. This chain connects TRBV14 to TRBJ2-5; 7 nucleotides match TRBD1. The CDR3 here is CASSPPGGKLAETQYF. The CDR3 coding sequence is TGTGCCAGCAGCCCACCAGGGGGAAAGTTAGCAGAGACCCAGTACTTC.